This T cell receptor (beta chain) was documented in a study of cytomegalovirus exposure and HLA in healthy donors (dated by TCRdb to the late 2010s). About the full investigation: An earlier analysis of some 550 of the donors reported more than 250 Gb of sequence data and some 120 million unique TCR beta sequences from roughly 200 million T cells. Roughly 5 DR-DQ haplotypes were handled as single units for association and clustering because linkage in the cohort was strong. A later genetic analysis used genome-wide SNP genotypes for about 65% of the 666 donors, treating that subset as a discovery cohort. About 300 gigabases of sequencing data and 78 million or so unique TCR sequences were included in an early release covering roughly 700 HLA-typed donors. Across some 400 genotyped donors of the cohort, an average of roughly 200,000 unique TCR beta nucleotide sequences per donor were sequenced, and roughly 20% of those sequences were non-productive. To predict cytomegalovirus infection status, the study brought together high-throughput TCR immunosequencing, statistical association of individual TCRs with disease status, and machine learning. A later analysis re-examined previously published TCR beta repertoires from over 500 donors and added high-resolution HLA genotyping to investigate patterns of TCR occurrence. In an earlier analysis of around 540 of the donors, high-throughput TCR beta sequencing was used to judge whether each TCR beta V gene segment behaved as functional or pseudogenic. Class I and class II HLA loci were covered by the typing at four-digit resolution. The study used immunosequencing to profile the T cell repertoires of 670 or so subjects and linked those repertoires to cytomegalovirus serostatus. Donor age, sex, ethnicity and CMV serostatus were compiled alongside the repertoire data. Rather than using new phenotypic data, the later analysis identified candidate immune exposures from TCR beta sequences and from how often those sequences occurred across donors. Besides the first cohort of 666 subjects, a separate validation cohort made up of 120 different subjects was used. The study aimed to test whether cataloging public T cell receptors could reveal signatures of past pathogen exposure. Of the 300 to 500 genotyped donors, roughly 80% were placed in the genetic ancestry cluster associated with self-reported Caucasian donors. Typing coverage differed by locus: A, B, C, DRB1 and DQB1 were typed in about 620-630 donors, DQA1 in 522, DPA1 in around 580, and DPB1 in around 490. Every discovery cohort repertoire had been produced on one sequencing platform.

On this clone: Its antigen is currently not known. The input lacks base qualities; no much larger clone sits a single base away.

General conclusions and limits of the study: The study listed approximately 150 TCR beta chains as associated with cytomegalovirus. Correlated functional status among segregating V segments might be attributable to linkage disequilibrium, but an unknown experimental factor could not be ruled out. Sequencing depth was assumed to be roughly uniform across donors in the presence/absence analyses, though that assumption may not hold. According to a later analysis, parvovirus B19, influenza, CMV and Epstein-Barr virus appeared linked to several top co-occurrence clusters. Only TCR beta chains were sequenced in this cohort, and the absence of alpha or paired-chain data limited detectable features. A later analysis found that HLA-associated TCR beta chains were more clonally expanded and had lower generation probabilities than equally common non-associated chains. In a later analysis, 15,000 to 20,000 TCR beta sequences were associated with specific HLA alleles at a false discovery rate of 0.05. Because HLA typing was unavailable for some donors at each locus, only the typed subset was used in association tests. Because counts were too low, some 17 rarely observed V segments, including chromosome 9 orphons, were left out of the earlier analysis of some 600 of the donors. Assigning TCR associations to individual alleles was difficult when HLA alleles, especially DR and DQ, strongly co-occurred. The authors suggested that the approach could potentially be extended to other disease states and immunological phenotypes. The classifier was reported to diagnose cytomegalovirus status with high specificity and sensitivity in both the original cohort and the validation cohort. In vitro tests confirmed that three of the cytomegalovirus-associated TCR beta chains recognize cytomegalovirus antigens. In a later genetic analysis, fewer N-insertions in productive TCRs were reported among donors in an Asian-associated ancestry cluster than the approximately 710-donor mean. The sequencing pipeline was judged likely to have produced a cluster of highly shared sequence variants as a technical artifact. An association between a missense DCLRE1C variant and V-gene and J-gene trimming of TCR beta chains was found in a later genetic analysis and replicated in an independent cohort. Some IMGT-functional V segments, including TRBV6-2 and TRBV6-3, could not be distinguished by the 87-base-pair reads and were therefore excluded. Across donors, most TCR sequences were observed very rarely, whereas some public TCRs were present in many individuals. In a later analysis, most CMV-associated TCR beta chains were found to appear HLA-restricted, with HLA associations seemingly driven largely by CMV exposure. Broadly in line with IMGT annotations, most TCR beta V segments showed up in productive rearrangements about 90% or about 30% of the time in an earlier analysis of some 590 of the donors. Immune exposure information for the cohort was limited to CMV serostatus. In a later analysis, TCR association rates were found to vary across HLA loci, with the most associated TCRs seen for DRB1 alleles and the fewest for HLA-C alleles. A further reported finding was that TCR beta sequences accurately predicted the HLA-A and HLA-B alleles for most subjects in the first cohort.

The cohort was made up of approximately 700 healthy bone marrow donors. At the time of sampling, every cohort member was nominally healthy, though immune exposures that went unrecorded were likely present. The donor tested CMV seropositive and was one of the 289 seropositive cohort members. A peripheral blood sample was provided by each donor, and peripheral blood mononuclear cells were used for TCR beta sequencing. Genomic DNA extraction from the blood cell samples was performed with the Qiagen DNeasy Blood Extraction Kit. The library came from the immunoSEQ multiplex PCR assay. A mixture of 60 forward primers for TCR Vbeta segments and 13 reverse primers for TCR Jbeta segments was used in the multiplex PCR. A multiplex PCR assay on genomic DNA amplified the CDR3 region of rearranged TCR beta genes. The amplified TCR beta libraries were sequenced on the Illumina HiSeq System as 87-base-pair reads. The published analysis was carried out like this. A later analysis tallied 80 million to 95 million unique TCR beta chains across the 700 or so repertoires, and roughly 11 million of those chains were shared by two or more donors. Raw reads were error-corrected and collapsed into unique sequences with a nearest-neighbor algorithm that merged closely related sequences to remove PCR and sequencing errors. CDR3 sequences were aligned to IMGT reference sequences to assign V, D and J gene segments. For a sequence to be retained, a match of at least six nucleotides to both a V gene segment and a J gene segment was required. Rearrangements were classified as productive when the CDR3 lacked stop codons and remained in frame with V and J, and all other rearrangements were classified as non-productive. CDR3 was defined according to IMGT convention as the region running from the second conserved V-encoded cysteine to the conserved J-encoded phenylalanine. Sequences without an unambiguous match to a single V gene segment were excluded from the earlier analysis of about 630 of the donors. An earlier analysis of approximately 590 of the donors called V segments functional above 56.7% productive rearrangements and segregating when the between-donor standard deviation exceeded 5%. To diagnose cytomegalovirus status from the catalog of TCR beta chain sequences, a statistical classification framework was built. A later analysis assigned V and J genes by comparing TCR nucleotide sequences with IMGT/GENE-DB human TR gene sequences. A later analysis assigned CDR3 sequences and most-parsimonious VDJ recombination scenarios with the TCRdist pipeline. In a later analysis, every TCR beta chain was defined by the combination of its CDR3 amino acid sequence and its V-gene family, and reads without a unique V-gene family were dropped. A later analysis removed 450 to 600 highly shared, low-generation-probability nucleotide sequences to deal with suspected cross-contamination and a sequencing artifact. For each public chain, a later analysis derived a clonal expansion index from normalized ranks of inferred template counts within each repertoire. A later analysis computed generation probabilities with a VDJ recombination model fitted to out-of-frame rearrangements, and checked the results against IGoR. A later analysis scored TCR-TCR, TCR-HLA and TCR-CMV co-occurrence with hypergeometric tests, applying a repertoire-size bias correction to TCR pairs. False discovery rates were estimated in a later analysis by permuting HLA or CMV assignments 20 times. In a later analysis, co-occurring TCRs were grouped with DBSCAN, and TCRdist sequence similarity was added when clustering was performed within HLA-allele-positive subsets. For co-occurrence clustering, repertoires with fewer than 30,000 or more than 120,000 public chains were excluded, along with several repertoires with anomalous nucleotide sharing. TCRdb obtained this table from immuneACCESS and retained in-frame rearrangements with V and J assigned. These tables miss some clones; where compared with another copy, unresolved V genes account for less than half of the shortfall, and the remainder is unexplained. For V, J and clone size, that table is used; D and trimming come from the DNA. For this sample the table gives approximately 190,000 clones, of which 65% to 90% were detected only once. The top ten hold more than 6% of the sample.

From cysteine to phenylalanine, the CDR3 is 12 amino acids long. Left in the record is the CDR3 DNA by itself, 36 bases read in frame from the first base. Relative to germline, V is missing 7 bases and J is missing 4 bases, with 4 bases of the junction outside any gene match. The germline V gene provides CDR1 SQVTM and CDR2 ANQGSEA. Recombination joined TRBV29-1 with TRBJ1-1, with TRBD1 identical over 9 junction bases. Sequencing was performed on PBMCs. This sequence originates from a man aged 40-55 years in good health and CMV-seropositive. The CDR3 in this case is CSGKTGGTEAFF. In nucleotides, the sequence is TGCAGCGGGAAGACAGGGGGCACTGAAGCTTTCTTT.